These 5 T cell receptor beta chains were all obtained from the same sample, sequenced in a study. TCRdb's table, derived via immunoSEQ multiplex PCR, lists solely in-frame clones and lacks some. This table holds approximately 70,000 clones, just under 95% found once. Material for sequencing was PBMCs. Source of these receptors: a man in his forties with rheumatoid arthritis.

The chain couples TRBV5-1 to TRBJ2-2, with a possible D match to TRBD1 (5 bases). V gave up 0 bases and J gave up 5 bases, with 8 bases separating them. Looked up from germline, CDR1 is SGHRS and CDR2 is YFSETQ. This CDR3 has 14 amino acids. The CDR3 sequence: CASSLGGPTGELFF. DNA for the CDR3: TGCGCCAGCAGCTTGGGGGGCCCGACCGGGGAGCTGTTTTTT. The full variable domain, rest sourced from reference TRBV5-1 and TRBJ2-2, is KAGVTQTPRYLIKTRGQQVTLSCSPISGHRSVSWYQQTPGQGLQFLFEYFSETQRNKGNFPGRFSGRQFSNSRSEMNVSTLELGDSALYLCASSLGGPTGELFFGEGSRLTVL.

This chain connects TRBV6-5 to TRBJ2-7; D remains ambiguous. The length of the CDR3 is 15 residues. The germline V gene has CDR1 MNHEY and CDR2 SVGAGI. V lost 2 bases and J lost 5, with 16 bases in between. The CDR3 DNA is TGTGCCAGCAGTTACGAATCCCCTACCCTCAACGAGCAGTACTTC. This sequence encodes CASSYESPTLNEQYF.

V usage is TRBV23-1 and J usage is TRBJ1-1; the D gene is possibly TRBD1 (6 bases). TRBV23-1 is designated an ORF whose function remains uncertain. The CDR3 consists of 24 residues. Trimming shortened V by 2 bases and J by 1 base, and 38 bases separated the two germline ends. CDR3 amino acids: CASSQTVSRWQGLVGRLRNTEAFF. The DNA for the CDR3 is TGCGCCAGCAGTCAAACCGTTAGCCGTTGGCAGGGGCTGGTCGGACGGTTGCGGAACACTGAAGCTTTCTTT.

The DNA for the CDR3 is TGTGCCAGCAGCTTGGCCTTGGTAGCGGGATTAAACGAGCAGTACTTC. Translated, it gives CASSLALVAGLNEQYF. The chain carries TRBV5-4 and TRBJ2-7, with 8 nucleotides matching TRBD2. Per germline, CDR1 SGHNT and CDR2 YYREEE (reference sequence). The CDR3 extends over 16 amino acids. Unmatched junction bases numbered 10, after V lost 0 bases and J lost 5 bases.

The chain carries TRBV4-2 and TRBJ2-2; D ambiguous. This CDR3 is built from 14 residues. The germline V gene has CDR1 LGHNA and CDR2 YNFKEQ. V lost 1 base, J lost 2 bases, and 5 bases lay in between. CDR3 loop: CASSQVDNTGELFF. The CDR3 bases are TGTGCCAGCAGCCAAGTAGACAACACCGGGGAGCTGTTTTTT.